Each of the 20 T cell receptor beta chains below was sequenced from the same sample in a study of human T cells and chemical hapten exposure. Specified time point: patch test 3, about 24 weeks after DPC sensitization. Indicated treatment: therapeutic diphenylcyclopropenone sensitization with weekly scalp DPC. From the RACE reads, TCRdb called clonotypes with MiXCR, one entry per CDR3 protein. The sample carries about 200,000 distinct CDR3 sequences, around 25% recorded once. The sequencing used whole blood, collected in connection with sensitization to the hapten diphenylcyclopropenone (DPC). The receptors shown here come from a middle-aged woman with alopecia areata. Some clones in this sample may be carry-over from other donors' samples.

CDR3 coding DNA: TGCAGCGGGAGAAGGGGGCGCGGCACCGGGGAGCTGTTTTTT. Its translation: CSGRRGRGTGELFF. V and J are TRBV29-1 and TRBJ2-2; 7 bases line up with TRBD1. Germline V gene sequence: CDR1 SQVTM, CDR2 ANQGSEA. J was trimmed by 4 bases and V by 7 bases; bases with no gene match: 9. This CDR3 has 14 residues.

In its sample, this clonotype was seen a few times. The genes are TRBV5-1 and TRBJ2-7; 9 nucleotides match TRBD2. With V trimmed by 0 bases and J by 0 bases, 7 bases remained unmatched. Germline V gives CDR1 SGHRS, CDR2 YFSETQ. This CDR3 is built from 17 residues. CDR3 DNA: TGCGCCAGCAGCTTGGGACTAGCGGCTGATAGCTCCTACGAGCAGTACTTC. It is translated as CASSLGLAADSSYEQYF. Full variable domain (rest looked up from reference TRBV5-1 and TRBJ2-7): KAGVTQTPRYLIKTRGQQVTLSCSPISGHRSVSWYQQTPGQGLQFLFEYFSETQRNKGNFPGRFSGRQFSNSRSEMNVSTLELGDSALYLCASSLGLAADSSYEQYFGPGTRLTVT.

The chain carries TRBV29-1 and TRBJ1-1; possibly TRBD1 for D (5 bases). The ends were cut back, 6 bases at V and 1 base at J, with 15 bases in the middle. Germline V gives CDR1 SQVTM, CDR2 ANQGSEA. The CDR3 length is 14 residues. CDR3 nucleotides: TGCAGCGTGGGCCGGGACGGTAAGAACACTGAAGCTTTCTTT. Protein: CSVGRDGKNTEAFF.

Only a few counts were recorded for this clonotype. This chain joins TRBV7-2 and TRBJ2-4; 7 nucleotides match TRBD1. Germline CDR1 and CDR2: SGHTA and FQGNSA. The trim removed 5 bases at V and 6 bases at J, leaving 4 bases unmatched. CDR3 length: 13 amino acids. Here the CDR3 DNA reads TGTGCCAGCAGCGAGGGACAGAGAAACATTCAGTACTTC. It is translated as CASSEGQRNIQYF.

This clonotype was recorded a few times. The chain has TRBV29-1 and TRBJ2-5; TRBD2 matches at 7 bases. J was trimmed by 1 base and V by 4 bases; bases with no gene match: 3. Germline assignment: CDR1 SQVTM and CDR2 ANQGSEA. The CDR3 loop spans 13 amino acids. CDR3 coding DNA: TGCAGCGTTGCCACTAGCGCCCAAGAGACCCAGTACTTC. Protein product: CSVATSAQETQYF. Filled out from reference TRBV29-1 and TRBJ2-5, the complete variable domain reads SAVISQKPSRDICQRGTSLTIQCQVDSQVTMMFWYRQQPGQSLTLIATANQGSEATYESGFVIDKFPISRPNLTFSTLTVSNMSPEDSSIYLCSVATSAQETQYFGPGTRLLVL.

This rearrangement joins TRBV5-6 to TRBJ2-7; weak D call: TRBD2 (5 bases). Per germline, CDR1 SGHDT and CDR2 YYEEEE. With 0 bases removed from V and 6 bases from J, the gap between germline ends came to 7 bases. This CDR3 has 12 amino acids. The CDR3 region has the DNA TGTGCCAGCAGCTTGGTGGGAGCCGAGCAGTACTTC. It codes for CASSLVGAEQYF.

This clonotype was found once. This rearrangement joins TRBV7-3 to TRBJ1-1; no definite D call. Germline V CDR1 and CDR2: SGHTA, FQGTGA. The CDR3 length is 15 residues. Trimming left V 0 bases short and J 0 bases short, with 8 bases between. The CDR3 loop is CASSLTLGLNTEAFF. The CDR3 DNA follows: TGTGCCAGCAGCTTAACGCTCGGTTTGAACACTGAAGCTTTCTTT.

This clonotype was observed a few times. The genes are TRBV29-1 and TRBJ1-2, with D unclear. CDR1 SQVTM and CDR2 ANQGSEA come from the germline V gene. This CDR3 region has 13 residues. With 4 bases removed from V and 0 bases from J, the gap between germline ends came to 9 bases. The CDR3 protein is CSVGSAANYGYTF. CDR3 sequence (DNA): TGCAGCGTTGGTTCGGCCGCTAACTATGGCTACACCTTC.

This clonotype turned up a few times. This chain uses TRBV10-3 with TRBJ1-5; 7 bases are shared with TRBD1. With V trimmed by 2 bases and J by 3 bases, 4 bases remained unmatched. There are 15 residues in the CDR3. Germline V gene lookup returns CDR1 ENHRY and CDR2 SYGVKD. CDR3 DNA sequence: TGTGCCATCAGTGAGCTGACAGGGAACAATCAGCCCCAGCATTTT. Its translation is CAISELTGNNQPQHF.

This chain links TRBV10-3 with TRBJ2-2; D not resolved. Trimming shortened V by 0 bases and J by 4 bases, and 15 bases separated the two germline ends. The CDR3 spans 17 residues. In germline, CDR1 is ENHRY, CDR2 SYGVKD. The CDR3 protein is CAISESRSFLGTGELFF. The CDR3 nucleotides read TGTGCCATCAGTGAGTCTCGGAGCTTTCTTGGCACCGGGGAGCTGTTTTTT.

This sequence joins TRBV11-1 and TRBJ2-5; D may be TRBD2 (5 bases). Germline V gives CDR1 SGHAT, CDR2 FQDESV (reference sequence). Trimming pared 3 bases from V and 8 bases from J, leaving 7 bases between. The length of the CDR3 is 11 residues. CDR3 DNA: TGTGCCAGCAGCTTCAGCGGTACCCAGTACTTC. As protein: CASSFSGTQYF.

This clonotype has ten or more counts. The chain has TRBV20-1 and TRBJ2-3; D is unresolved. The CDR3 loop spans 14 amino acids. Trimming left V 2 bases short and J 6 bases short, with 15 bases between. Per the germline V gene, CDR1 is DFQATT and CDR2 is SNEGSKA (reference sequence). The CDR3 DNA reads TGCAGTGCTAGATCCGCTGCGGCATCGGATACGCAGTATTTT. Its protein is CSARSAAASDTQYF.

The sample holds a few counts of this clonotype. This rearrangement joins TRBV28 to TRBJ1-5, with 10 bases that match TRBD1. The germline CDR1 and CDR2 sequences are MDHEN and SYDVKM. The CDR3 consists of 20 residues. Unmatched junction bases numbered 13, after V lost 2 bases and J lost 0 bases. This CDR3 is CASSLMGQGLRGFSNQPQHF. The CDR3 DNA sequence: TGTGCCAGCAGTTTAATGGGACAGGGGTTAAGGGGTTTTAGCAATCAGCCCCAGCATTTT.

V is TRBV28 and J is TRBJ2-2; 7 bases fit TRBD1. The CDR3 is 15 residues long. Losses at the gene ends were 5 bases for V and 5 bases for J; bases not matched to a gene: 8. CDR1 is MDHEN and CDR2 is SYDVKM in the germline V gene. The CDR3 spells CASSEGGAWTGELFF. CDR3 bases: TGTGCCAGCAGTGAAGGGGGCGCGTGGACCGGGGAGCTGTTTTTT.

This clonotype showed up just a few times. The chain couples TRBV4-2 to TRBJ2-3; 12 bases align to TRBD2. The V gene end was trimmed by 4 bases and the J gene end by 0 bases; junction bases not matched to a gene: 8. Looked up from germline, CDR1 is LGHNA and CDR2 is YNFKEQ. There are 18 residues in the CDR3. In DNA, the CDR3 is TGTGCCAGCAGCCTCCTAGCGGGAGGGAATCCTAGCACAGATACGCAGTATTTT. Its protein is CASSLLAGGNPSTDTQYF.

The J gene is TRBJ2-1, the V gene TRBV29-1; the D gene is possibly TRBD2 (7 bases). The ends were cut back, 6 bases at V and 6 bases at J, with 18 bases in the middle. CDR3 length equals 14 residues. The germline CDR1 and CDR2 sequences are SQVTM and ANQGSEA. CDR3 sequence: CSVSGGGSFNEQFF. The CDR3 DNA is TGCAGCGTCTCCGGGGGCGGGAGTTTCAATGAGCAGTTCTTC.

The CDR3 here is CASSPRAGPSSYEQYF. The CDR3 coding sequence is TGTGCCAGCTCTCCCCGCGCCGGACCCAGCTCCTACGAGCAGTACTTC. The chain carries TRBV18 and TRBJ2-7; D unresolved. Trimming shortened V by 6 bases and J by 0 bases, and 18 bases separated the two germline ends. Germline assignment: CDR1 KGHSH and CDR2 LQKENI. CDR3 length equals 16 residues.

V is TRBV20-1 and J is TRBJ2-3; 12 nucleotides agree with TRBD1. The CDR3 is 19 residues long. With 4 bases clipped from V and 8 bases from J, the junction kept 22 bases outside the gene matches. The germline V gene has CDR1 DFQATT and CDR2 SNEGSKA (reference sequence). The CDR3 nucleotides read TGCAGTGCTATGGACCGGCGGGGACAGGGGGCATCCCCACAGATTACGCAGTATTTT. Translating it yields CSAMDRRGQGASPQITQYF.

This clonotype appeared a single time. The J gene is TRBJ1-2, the V gene TRBV14; 10 bases fit TRBD1. Per germline, CDR1 SGHDN and CDR2 FVKESK. The CDR3 spans 15 residues. J lost 5 bases, V lost 5 bases, and 8 bases had no gene match. For the CDR3, the DNA is TGTGCCAGCAGCTATCCCGGGACAGGGGATTATGGCTACACCTTC. Its protein is CASSYPGTGDYGYTF.

This clonotype was detected only a few times. The rearrangement links TRBV4-1 to TRBJ1-2; D unclear. The V end lost 0 bases, the J end lost 2 bases, and 7 bases lay between the germline ends. The CDR3 totals 14 residues. Germline V CDR1 and CDR2: MGHRA, YSYEKL. CDR3 sequence: CASSQEIPNYGYTF. CDR3 sequence (DNA): TGCGCCAGCAGCCAAGAAATACCGAACTATGGCTACACCTTC.